This T cell receptor (beta chain) comes out of a study of PD-L1 blockade in urothelial cancer. Study background: Most patients, about 85% of the roughly 30, were males with bladder-origin cancer. Analyzed time points were 3 weeks (second dose) and 6 weeks after therapy began.

Assay used: immunoSEQ multiplex PCR; TCRdb lists only in-frame clones, some missing. The sample includes about 43,000 clones, about 91% of them seen just once. Patients had urothelial carcinoma that was locally advanced or metastatic. Pretreatment sampling and on-treatment sampling together yielded between 1 and 8 samples for each patient. This receptor was obtained from a man older than 75 with urothelial cancer. The sequencing used PBMCs, collected around atezolizumab (anti-PD-L1) treatment.

Here the CDR3 DNA reads TGTGCCAGCAGCCCCGGGACAGGTACCTACGAGCAGTACTTC. Translated, it gives CASSPGTGTYEQYF. The rearrangement links TRBV7-2 to TRBJ2-7; 8 bases line up with TRBD1. Trimming cost V 5 bases and J 2 bases; bases outside gene matches: 5. The CDR3 covers 14 residues. CDR1 is SGHTA and CDR2 is FQGNSA in the germline V gene. The entire variable domain, with the rest obtained from reference TRBV7-2 and TRBJ2-7, is as follows: GAGVSQSPSNKVTEKGKDVELRCDPISGHTALYWYRQSLGQGLEFLIYFQGNSAPDKSGLPSDRFSAERTGGSVSTLTIQRTQQEDSAVYLCASSPGTGTYEQYFGPGTRLTVT.